A selection of T cell receptor beta chains follows, all from one sample in a study of radiotherapy plus CTLA-4 blockade in lung cancer. TCRdb's copy holds only in-frame clones and misses some; the assay was immunoSEQ multiplex PCR. The sample lists over 12,000 clones, around 87% occurring once. The sequenced sample was peripheral blood, obtained from a patient treated with radiotherapy plus ipilimumab. These receptors were taken from a human donor with non-small cell lung cancer that progressed on radiotherapy plus ipilimumab. Some clones in this sample may be carry-over from other donors' samples. CDR3s include the opening cysteine and the closing phenylalanine or tryptophan. Fields, in order: J gene, D gene, clone size, V gene, CDR3 DNA, CDR3 protein. D genes are given only for firm matches. Size is omitted from some rows. Given values are once, few, many or a class for expanded clones.

TRBJ2-3,TRBD2,once,TRBV7-2,TGTGCCAGCAGCTTAGTTGCAGGCGGGGGTGTTACGCAGTATTTT,CASSLVAGGGVTQYF
TRBJ2-7,TRBD2,-,TRBV6-6,TGTGCCAGCAGGACTATAACTAGCGGCTACGAGCAGTACTTC,CASRTITSGYEQYF
TRBJ2-3,-,-,TRBV5-1,TGCGCCAGCAGCCTAAACAGGGCAGATACGCAGTATTTT,CASSLNRADTQYF
TRBJ1-2,-,-,TRBV5-6,TGTGCCAGCAGCTTCCGACTTGGCTACACCTTC,CASSFRLGYTF
TRBJ2-5,TRBD2,-,TRBV4-1,TGCGCCAGCAGCCGAAATCCGGGACTAGTGTTACCCCACCAAGAGACCCAGTACTTC,CASSRNPGLVLPHQETQYF
TRBJ2-3,TRBD2,-,TRBV29-1,TGCAGCGGCGGACTAGCGGGAGGATTAGATACGCAGTATTTT,CSGGLAGGLDTQYF
TRBJ1-1,TRBD1,-,TRBV29-1,TGCAGCGTGGGGACAGGGACTGAAGCTTTCTTT,CSVGTGTEAFF
TRBJ2-7,-,-,TRBV10-2,TGCGCCAGCAGTGAGTCGAACAGGGCGGGCGAGCAGTACTTC,CASSESNRAGEQYF
TRBJ2-1,-,-,TRBV7-7,TGTGCCAGCAGCCCAAGTTTGGGGACAGAGCAGTTCTTC,CASSPSLGTEQFF
TRBJ2-1,TRBD2,-,TRBV5-1,TGCGCCAGCAGCATCACGGGGGGGGGTGAGCAGTTCTTC,CASSITGGGEQFF
TRBJ1-1,-,-,TRBV19,TGTGCCAGTAGCCAGCGGGGGGTTTACACTGAAGCTTTCTTT,CASSQRGVYTEAFF
TRBJ2-6,-,-,TRBV5-4,TGTGCCAGCAGCTGGGGGGGCTATGGGGCCAACGTCCTGACTTTC,CASSWGGYGANVLTF
TRBJ2-1,-,-,TRBV7-2,TGTGCCAGCAACCGTCGGGGAAATGAGCAGTTCTTC,CASNRRGNEQFF
TRBJ1-1,-,-,TRBV7-6,TGTGCCAGCAGCTTGGGGCAGGGGACTGAAGCTTTCTTT,CASSLGQGTEAFF
TRBJ2-2,-,-,TRBV27,TGTGCCAGCAGTTTATCGGGAGCCGGGGAGCTGTTTTTT,CASSLSGAGELFF
TRBJ2-7,-,once,TRBV11-2,TGTGCCAGCAGCTTCCACAGGGACGAGCAGTACTTC,CASSFHRDEQYF
TRBJ1-1,TRBD1,-,TRBV7-9,TGTGCCAGCAGCTTAGCGGACAGGGGTGGGGCTTTCTTT,CASSLADRGGAFF
TRBJ1-5,TRBD1,-,TRBV10-3,TGTGCCATCAGTGGGACAGGGAATCAGCCCCAGCATTTT,CAISGTGNQPQHF
TRBJ2-1,-,-,TRBV5-1,TGCGCCAGCAGCTCCTCCGGGACTGGATATTACAATGAGCAGTTCTTC,CASSSSGTGYYNEQFF
TRBJ2-1,TRBD2,-,TRBV4-1,TGCGCCAGCAGCCAAGGATTGGCGCGGGGGGGCCAAAATGACAATGAGCAGTTCTTC,CASSQGLARGGQNDNEQFF
TRBJ1-4,TRBD1,-,TRBV2,TGTGCCAGCCGAGACAGGGTCGGTAATGAAAAACTGTTTTTT,CASRDRVGNEKLFF
TRBJ1-2,TRBD1,-,TRBV4-2,TGTGCCAGCAGCCAAAAGGGACAGGACTATGGCTACACCTTC,CASSQKGQDYGYTF
TRBJ2-1,TRBD2,-,TRBV4-2,TGTGCCAGCAGCCAAGACCGGGCCGGGACTAGCGGGATCCTAAGCTCCTACAATGAGCAGTTCTTC,CASSQDRAGTSGILSSYNEQFF
TRBJ1-2,TRBD1,-,TRBV19,TGTGCCAGTAGTGTTGGGACAGACCCAGATAATGGCTACACCTTC,CASSVGTDPDNGYTF
TRBJ2-3,-,-,TRBV5-1,TGCGCCAGCAGCTTAGCCGGGACTGACACAGATACGCAGTATTTT,CASSLAGTDTDTQYF
TRBJ2-7,-,-,TRBV27,TGTGCCAGCAGTTTCTGGTCCCAGAGGTCCGAGCAGTACTTC,CASSFWSQRSEQYF
TRBJ2-5,-,-,TRBV5-1,TGCGCCAGCGGGGCAGACGGGGAGACCCAGTACTTC,CASGADGETQYF
TRBJ1-1,TRBD1,-,TRBV6-1,TGTGCCAGCAGTGGACCCGACAGGGCCGGGACTAACACTGAAGCTTTCTTT,CASSGPDRAGTNTEAFF
TRBJ2-1,TRBD2,-,TRBV5-1,TGCGCCAGCAGCTTGGGGCGGGAGGGCCAAGATGAGTTCTTC,CASSLGREGQDEFF
TRBJ2-3,TRBD2,-,TRBV5-8,TGTGCCAGCAGCTATGGACTAGCTTCCATCACAGATACGCAGTATTTT,CASSYGLASITDTQYF
TRBJ2-1,TRBD2,-,TRBV4-2,TGTGCCAGCAGCCAAGAAGGAACTAGCGGGACGTTGAATGAGCAGTTCTTC,CASSQEGTSGTLNEQFF
TRBJ1-5,-,once,TRBV27,TGTGCCAGCAGGCGGACGAGTAGAGGGGGTGGAGGCCAGCCCCAGCATTTT,CASRRTSRGGGGQPQHF
TRBJ2-5,TRBD1,-,TRBV29-1,TGCAGCGCTCATGGGGCACAGGGGGCGACTTGGGAGACCCAGTACTTC,CSAHGAQGATWETQYF